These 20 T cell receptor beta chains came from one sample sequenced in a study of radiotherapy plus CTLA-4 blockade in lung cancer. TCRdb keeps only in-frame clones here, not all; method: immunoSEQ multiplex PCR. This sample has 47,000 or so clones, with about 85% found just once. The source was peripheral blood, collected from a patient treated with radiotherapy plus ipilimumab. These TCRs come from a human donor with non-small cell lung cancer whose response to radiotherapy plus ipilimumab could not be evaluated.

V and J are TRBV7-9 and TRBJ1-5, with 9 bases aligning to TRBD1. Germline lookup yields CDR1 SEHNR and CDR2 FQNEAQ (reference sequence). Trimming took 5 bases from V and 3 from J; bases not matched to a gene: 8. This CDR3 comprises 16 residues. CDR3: CASSPNGQGYNQPQHF. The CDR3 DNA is TGTGCCAGCAGCCCGAACGGACAGGGGTACAATCAGCCCCAGCATTTT. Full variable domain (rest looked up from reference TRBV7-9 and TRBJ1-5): DTGVSQNPRHKITKRGQNVTFRCDPISEHNRLYWYRQTLGQGPEFLTYFQNEAQLEKSRLLSDRFSAERPKGSFSTLEIQRTEQGDSAMYLCASSPNGQGYNQPQHFGDGTRLSIL.

CDR3 amino acids: CASSLINREAAEAFF. The CDR3 DNA sequence: TGTGCCAGCAGCTTGATAAACAGGGAAGCGGCCGAAGCTTTCTTT. V usage is TRBV5-6 and J usage is TRBJ1-1; a possible D gene is TRBD1 (6 bases). V was pared by 1 base and J by 8 bases, with 18 bases between. This CDR3 is 15 amino acids long. The germline V gene encodes CDR1 SGHDT and CDR2 YYEEEE.

The CDR3 sequence is CSVVGTAVGSSYEQYF. The CDR3 DNA reads as TGCAGCGTTGTGGGGACAGCGGTGGGGAGCTCCTACGAGCAGTACTTC. The chain couples TRBV29-1 to TRBJ2-5, with 7 bases lining up with TRBD1. The closer fit of TRBJ2-7 to the DNA end suggests the J call may be wrong. The CDR3 is 16 residues long. Per germline, CDR1 SQVTM and CDR2 ANQGSEA.

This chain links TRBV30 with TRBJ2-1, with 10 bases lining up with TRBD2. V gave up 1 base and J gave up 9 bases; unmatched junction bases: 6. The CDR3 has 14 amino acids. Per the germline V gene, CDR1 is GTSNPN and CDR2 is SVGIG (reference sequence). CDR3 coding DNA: TGTGCCTGGAGTGAAAGTCTAGCGGGAGTTGAGCAGTTCTTC. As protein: CAWSESLAGVEQFF.

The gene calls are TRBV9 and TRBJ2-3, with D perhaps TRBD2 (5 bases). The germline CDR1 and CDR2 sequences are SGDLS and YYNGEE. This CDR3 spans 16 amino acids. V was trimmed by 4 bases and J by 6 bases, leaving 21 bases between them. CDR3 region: CASSSSLSKVGDTQYF. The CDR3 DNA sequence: TGTGCCAGCAGCTCTAGCCTCTCGAAGGTCGGGGATACGCAGTATTTT.

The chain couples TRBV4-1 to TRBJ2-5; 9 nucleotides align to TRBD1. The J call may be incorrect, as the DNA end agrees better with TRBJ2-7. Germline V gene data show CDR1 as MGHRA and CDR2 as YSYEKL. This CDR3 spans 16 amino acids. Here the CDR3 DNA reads TGCGCCAGCAGCCAAGATACTCCGGGACAGGGCTACGAGCAGTACTTC. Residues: CASSQDTPGQGYEQYF.

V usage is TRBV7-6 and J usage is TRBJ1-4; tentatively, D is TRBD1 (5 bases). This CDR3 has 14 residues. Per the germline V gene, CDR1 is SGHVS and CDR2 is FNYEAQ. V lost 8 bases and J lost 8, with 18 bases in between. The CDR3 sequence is CASGPGTTTEKLFF. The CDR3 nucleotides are TGTGCCAGCGGACCCGGGACTACGACCGAAAAACTGTTTTTT. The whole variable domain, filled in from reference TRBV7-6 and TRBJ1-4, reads GAGVSQSPRYKVTKRGQDVALRCDPISGHVSLYWYRQALGQGPEFLTYFNYEAQQDKSGLPNDRFSAERPEGSISTLTIQRTEQRDSAMYRCASGPGTTTEKLFFGSGTQLSVL.

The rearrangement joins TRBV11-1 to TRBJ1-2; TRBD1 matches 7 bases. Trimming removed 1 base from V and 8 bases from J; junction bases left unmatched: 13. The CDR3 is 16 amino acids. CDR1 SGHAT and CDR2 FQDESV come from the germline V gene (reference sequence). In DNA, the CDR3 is TGTGCCAGCAGCTTAGGACGACAGGGTTTGGCGGAAGGCTACACCTTC. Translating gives CASSLGRQGLAEGYTF.

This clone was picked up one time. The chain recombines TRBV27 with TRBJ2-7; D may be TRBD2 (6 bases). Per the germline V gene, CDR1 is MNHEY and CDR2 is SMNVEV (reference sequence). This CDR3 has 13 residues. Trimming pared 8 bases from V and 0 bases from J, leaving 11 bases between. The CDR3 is CASGSGFSYEQYF. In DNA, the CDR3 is TGTGCCAGCGGGAGCGGGTTCTCCTACGAGCAGTACTTC.

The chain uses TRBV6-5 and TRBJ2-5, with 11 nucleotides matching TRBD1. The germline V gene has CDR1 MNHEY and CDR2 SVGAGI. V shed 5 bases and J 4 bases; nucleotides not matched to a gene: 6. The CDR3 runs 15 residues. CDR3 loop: CASSARDRGRETQYF. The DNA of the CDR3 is TGTGCCAGCAGTGCCCGGGACAGGGGGAGAGAGACCCAGTACTTC.

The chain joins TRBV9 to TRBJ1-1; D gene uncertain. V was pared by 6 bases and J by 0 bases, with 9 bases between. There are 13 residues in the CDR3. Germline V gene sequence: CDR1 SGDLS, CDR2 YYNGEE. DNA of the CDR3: TGTGCCAGCAAACCACAAATGAACACTGAAGCTTTCTTT. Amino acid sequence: CASKPQMNTEAFF.

Here the CDR3 DNA reads TGTGCCAGCAGTTCGTGGGGCTTGAACACTGAAGCTTTCTTT. This encodes CASSSWGLNTEAFF. V gene TRBV27 combines with J gene TRBJ1-1, with a weak D call TRBD1 (5 bases). The germline gives CDR1 MNHEY, CDR2 SMNVEV (reference sequence). The CDR3 runs 14 residues. V was trimmed by 4 bases and J by 0 bases, leaving 9 bases between them.

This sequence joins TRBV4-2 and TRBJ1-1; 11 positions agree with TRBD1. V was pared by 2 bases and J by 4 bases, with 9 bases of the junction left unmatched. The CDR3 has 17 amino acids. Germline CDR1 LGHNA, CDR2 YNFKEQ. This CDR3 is CASSQHGQGARGTEAFF. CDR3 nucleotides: TGTGCCAGCAGCCAACACGGACAGGGGGCGCGGGGCACTGAAGCTTTCTTT.

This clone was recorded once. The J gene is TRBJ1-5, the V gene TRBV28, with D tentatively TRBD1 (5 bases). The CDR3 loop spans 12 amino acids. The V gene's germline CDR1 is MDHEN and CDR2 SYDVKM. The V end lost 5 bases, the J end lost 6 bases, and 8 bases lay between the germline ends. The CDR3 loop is CASSGGVQPQHF. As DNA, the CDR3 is TGTGCCAGCAGTGGAGGGGTTCAGCCCCAGCATTTT.

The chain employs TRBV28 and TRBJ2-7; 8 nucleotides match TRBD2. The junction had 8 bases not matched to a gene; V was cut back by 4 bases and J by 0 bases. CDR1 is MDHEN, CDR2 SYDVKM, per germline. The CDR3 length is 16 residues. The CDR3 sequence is CASSYTGGESSYEQYF. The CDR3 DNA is TGTGCCAGCAGTTACACCGGGGGGGAAAGCTCCTACGAGCAGTACTTC.

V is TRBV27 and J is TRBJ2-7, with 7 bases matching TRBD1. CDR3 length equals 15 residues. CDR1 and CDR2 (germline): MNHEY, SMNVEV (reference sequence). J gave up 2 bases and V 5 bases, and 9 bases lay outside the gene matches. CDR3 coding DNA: TGTGCCAGCAGTCCTTACCCCGGGACAGCCTACGAGCAGTACTTC. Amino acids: CASSPYPGTAYEQYF.

The CDR3 here is CASHRPGGNGAEAFF. Here the CDR3 DNA reads TGCGCCAGCCACAGGCCAGGGGGCAATGGCGCTGAAGCTTTCTTT. This rearrangement joins TRBV5-1 to TRBJ1-1; 8 bases fit TRBD1. This CDR3 is 15 amino acids long. Germline loops: CDR1 SGHRS, CDR2 YFSETQ. V was pared by 7 bases and J by 6 bases, with 14 bases of the junction left unmatched.

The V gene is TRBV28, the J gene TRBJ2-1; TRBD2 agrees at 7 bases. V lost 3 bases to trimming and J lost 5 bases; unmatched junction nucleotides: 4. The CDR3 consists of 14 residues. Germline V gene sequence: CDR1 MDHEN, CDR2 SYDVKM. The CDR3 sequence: CASSLEAGDNEQFF. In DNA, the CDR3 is TGTGCCAGCAGTTTGGAGGCGGGAGACAATGAGCAGTTCTTC.

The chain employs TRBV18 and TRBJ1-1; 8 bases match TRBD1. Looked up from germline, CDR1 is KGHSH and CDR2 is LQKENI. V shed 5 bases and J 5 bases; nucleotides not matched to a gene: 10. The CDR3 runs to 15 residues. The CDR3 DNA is TGTGCCAGCTCAAGCCGGACAGGGCGAGAGACTGAAGCTTTCTTT. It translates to CASSSRTGRETEAFF.

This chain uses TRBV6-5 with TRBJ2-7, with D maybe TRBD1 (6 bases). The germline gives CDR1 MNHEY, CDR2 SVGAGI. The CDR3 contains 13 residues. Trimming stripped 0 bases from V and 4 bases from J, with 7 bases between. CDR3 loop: CASSYSTGYEQYF. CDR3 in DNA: TGTGCCAGCAGTTACTCGACAGGTTACGAGCAGTACTTC.